This T cell receptor (beta chain) was captured in a study of T cell responses to AZD1222 COVID-19 vaccine. Looking at the study overall: Pooled together were second doses at about 4 or about 12 weeks. Overall study results and limits: Every sample of the repertoires postdated the peak T cell response.

The method was immunoSEQ multiplex PCR; TCRdb's version includes in-frame clones alone and lacks a portion of them. This sample has 200,000 or so clones, with under 95% found just once. To note about this clone: What it binds is unknown.

CDR3 size: 16 residues. Germline V CDR1 and CDR2: MNHEY, SVGEGT. V shed 4 bases and J 3 bases; nucleotides not matched to a gene: 8. The chain carries TRBV6-2 or TRBV6-3 and TRBJ2-3, with 9 bases matching TRBD2. The clonotype was recovered from an adult in good health. The sample was peripheral blood, taken on day 0 of AZD1222 vaccination. Here the CDR3 DNA reads TGTGCCAGCAGTTCCCAACTAGCGGGTGTGACAGATACGCAGTATTTT. It is translated as CASSSQLAGVTDTQYF.